This T cell receptor beta chain is drawn from a study of CD8 T cells in ankylosing spondylitis. This clonotype was seen a handful of times. Its antigen is as yet unknown. Broader study findings: In synovial fluid and blood from reactive arthritis, some motif variants were previously reported. Clones linked to the disease showed a CD8+ phenotype. They occurred at relatively low frequencies in peripheral blood. Blood of patients with ankylosing spondylitis appeared to be characterized by a TCR beta motif of several highly homologous variants.

Via MiXCR, TCRdb re-called the 5' RACE reads, giving one row per CDR3 protein. The sample records roughly 670,000 distinct CDR3 sequences, roughly 19% being singletons. The TCR was taken from a male donor with ankylosing spondylitis. The sequenced material came from blood, either unsorted or a sorted T cell fraction (not recorded which).

The CDR3 DNA is TGTGCCAGCAGCTTATATCAGACCCAGTACTTC. The encoded protein is CASSLYQTQYF. The chain is built from TRBV7-2 and TRBJ2-5; D gene ambiguous. Germline CDR1 is SGHTA and CDR2 is FQGNSA. Trimming shortened V by 2 bases and J by 6 bases, and 4 bases separated the two germline ends. The CDR3 is 11 residues long.